A single sample gave rise to the 30 T cell receptor beta chains below, sequenced in a study of T cell repertoires in ileal Crohn's disease. The method was immunoSEQ multiplex PCR; TCRdb's version includes in-frame clones alone and lacks a portion of them. This sample yields under 14,000 clones, of which about nine tenths are seen a single time; over 7.5% belongs to the top ten. Time point: inflamed ileum from the surgical specimen. Sample: ileal tissue. The receptors derive from an adult with Crohn's disease.

The chain recombines TRBV6-1 with TRBJ1-3; perhaps TRBD1 as D (5 bases). Trimming removed 8 bases at V and 0 bases at J, with 11 bases between. CDR1 and CDR2 (germline): MNHNS, SASEGT. The CDR3 is 14 amino acids. CDR3 nucleotides: TGTGCCAGCGTGCAGGGATACTCTGGAAACACCATATATTTT. This sequence encodes CASVQGYSGNTIYF.

This rearrangement joins TRBV6-1 to TRBJ1-1; D unclear. This CDR3 spans 11 amino acids. With 7 bases removed from V and 4 bases from J, the gap between germline ends came to 7 bases. Germline V gives CDR1 MNHNS, CDR2 SASEGT. The CDR3 region is CASKEGTEAFF. CDR3 bases: TGTGCCAGCAAGGAGGGCACTGAAGCTTTCTTT.

The chain joins TRBV5-4 to TRBJ2-6; D gene ambiguous. This CDR3 has 15 amino acids. The V and J ends lost 2 bases and 3 bases respectively, with 9 bases between them. CDR1 is SGHNT and CDR2 is YYREEE in the germline V gene (reference sequence). CDR3 DNA sequence: TGTGCCAGCAGCTTTAGAGTTGGTGGGGCCAACGTCCTGACTTTC. Its translation: CASSFRVGGANVLTF.

The chain couples TRBV6-1 to TRBJ2-5, with 9 bases matching TRBD2. The CDR3 has 14 residues. Unmatched junction bases numbered 4, after V lost 4 bases and J lost 4 bases. The germline V gene has CDR1 MNHNS and CDR2 SASEGT. CDR3 amino acids: CASSGYSGRETQYF. CDR3 nucleotide sequence: TGTGCCAGCAGTGGCTATAGCGGGAGAGAGACCCAGTACTTC.

The V and J genes are TRBV9 and TRBJ2-7, with TRBD1 as a possible D gene (5 bases). This CDR3 region has 11 residues. Trimming took 3 bases from V and 4 from J, leaving 5 bases between them. Germline CDR1 reads SGDLS; CDR2 reads YYNGEE. CDR3 nucleotide sequence: TGTGCCAGCAGCGCAGGGTACGAGCAGTACTTC. This gives the protein CASSAGYEQYF.

CDR3 loop: CASSSKDRGRGTEAFF. The CDR3 nucleotides read TGTGCCAGTAGTTCAAAGGACAGGGGGCGGGGGACTGAAGCTTTCTTT. The genes are TRBV19 and TRBJ1-1; 11 bases match TRBD1. With V trimmed by 5 bases and J by 5 bases, 10 bases remained unmatched. This CDR3 spans 16 amino acids. CDR1 and CDR2 (germline): LNHDA, SQIVND (reference sequence). Filled out from reference TRBV19 and TRBJ1-1, the complete variable domain reads DGGITQSPKYLFRKEGQNVTLSCEQNLNHDAMYWYRQDPGQGLRLIYYSQIVNDFQKGDIAEGYSVSREKKESFPLTVTSAQKNPTAFYLCASSSKDRGRGTEAFFGQGTRLTVV.

The V and J genes are TRBV18 and TRBJ1-5; D might be TRBD1 (6 bases). CDR1 KGHSH and CDR2 LQKENI come from the germline V gene. CDR3 length equals 15 residues. The V gene lost 3 bases and the J gene lost 1 base, with 10 bases spanning the gap. The CDR3 nucleotides are TGTGCCAGCTCACCCCTGGGACAAAGCAATCAGCCCCAGCATTTT. Its translation: CASSPLGQSNQPQHF.

On this clone: Other DNA sequences of this sample code for an identical CDR3. The chain carries TRBV7-2 and TRBJ1-6; 8 nucleotides agree with TRBD1. Looked up from germline, CDR1 is SGHTA and CDR2 is FQGNSA. The CDR3 covers 13 residues. Losses at the gene ends were 6 bases for V and 14 bases for J; bases not matched to a gene: 9. CDR3 in amino acids: CASSPGQGLTLHF. DNA for the CDR3: TGTGCCAGCAGTCCAGGACAGGGTTTGACCCTCCACTTT.

J is TRBJ2-6 and V is TRBV9, with D unclear. In germline, CDR1 is SGDLS, CDR2 YYNGEE. This CDR3 has 15 residues. V shed 0 bases and J shed 0 bases, with 4 bases lying between them. As DNA, the CDR3 is TGTGCCAGCAGCGTAGCCCTCTCTGGGGCCAACGTCCTGACTTTC. As protein: CASSVALSGANVLTF.

The J gene is TRBJ2-1, the V gene TRBV9; 9 nucleotides match TRBD2. Germline CDR1 reads SGDLS; CDR2 reads YYNGEE. J was trimmed by 3 bases and V by 4 bases; bases with no gene match: 8. The CDR3 consists of 16 residues. CDR3 residues: CASSLTSRGGYNEQFF. The DNA of the CDR3 is TGTGCCAGCAGCCTGACATCGCGGGGGGGCTACAATGAGCAGTTCTTC.

The chain is built from TRBV2 and TRBJ2-3, with 10 bases that match TRBD2. The J segment lost 6 bases and the V segment lost 5 bases, leaving 11 bases of the junction unmatched. The CDR3 has 16 amino acids. Germline values: CDR1 SNHLY, CDR2 FYNNEI. CDR3 nucleotide sequence: TGTGCCAGCAGTCCAAGGGGCGTAGCGGGGGGCGATACGCAGTATTTT. It translates to CASSPRGVAGGDTQYF.

This clone was counted once. The chain recombines TRBV5-1 with TRBJ1-5, with a weak D call TRBD1 (5 bases). CDR1 and CDR2 from the germline V gene are SGHRS and YFSETQ. Trimming took 0 bases from V and 5 from J, leaving 9 bases between them. The CDR3 spans 14 residues. The CDR3 sequence: CASSLGGGDQPQHF. Written as DNA, the CDR3 is TGCGCCAGCAGCTTGGGGGGCGGCGATCAGCCCCAGCATTTT.

This chain connects TRBV7-2 to TRBJ2-6; D possibly corresponds to TRBD1 (5 bases). This CDR3 is 16 amino acids long. The V and J ends lost 2 bases and 0 bases respectively, with 8 bases between them. The germline V gene encodes CDR1 SGHTA and CDR2 FQGNSA. CDR3 protein: CASSLQGYSGANVLTF. For the CDR3, the DNA is TGTGCCAGCAGCTTACAGGGTTACTCTGGGGCCAACGTCCTGACTTTC.

The chain links TRBV18 to TRBJ2-3, with 12 bases aligning to TRBD2. This CDR3 has 14 amino acids. V was pared by 8 bases and J by 5 bases, with 5 bases of the junction left unmatched. The germline gives CDR1 KGHSH, CDR2 LQKENI. This CDR3 reads CASTWTSGEDTQYF. The CDR3 DNA is TGTGCCAGCACTTGGACTAGCGGGGAAGATACGCAGTATTTT. The variable domain in full, with the rest retrieved from reference TRBV18 and TRBJ2-3, is NAGVMQNPRHLVRRRGQEARLRCSPMKGHSHVYWYRQLPEEGLKFMVYLQKENIIDESGMPKERFSAEFPKEGPSILRIQQVVRGDSAAYFCASTWTSGEDTQYFGPGTRLTVL.

This chain connects TRBV5-6 to TRBJ2-2; either TRBD1 or TRBD2 may fit D (5 bases each). The CDR3 runs 17 residues. The V gene's germline CDR1 is SGHDT and CDR2 YYEEEE. Trimming left V 1 base short and J 4 bases short, with 17 bases between. The chain's CDR3 is CASSLRKGRGTTGELFF. The CDR3 nucleotides are TGTGCCAGCAGCTTGAGGAAGGGCCGAGGGACCACCGGGGAGCTGTTTTTT.

Here the CDR3 reads CASSEVVTNYGYTF. In DNA form, the CDR3 reads TGTGCCAGCAGTGAAGTTGTTACTAACTATGGCTACACCTTC. V and J are TRBV6-1 and TRBJ1-2; D is undetermined. Germline CDR1 MNHNS, CDR2 SASEGT. The V and J ends lost 1 base and 0 bases respectively, with 6 bases between them. CDR3 size: 14 residues.

This clone was recorded once. The chain is built from TRBV4-1 and TRBJ1-4, with a weak D call TRBD1 (6 bases). The V and J ends lost 4 bases and 8 bases respectively, with 14 bases between them. Per germline, CDR1 MGHRA and CDR2 YSYEKL. The CDR3 totals 14 residues. The CDR3 sequence is CASSPLRGDEKLFF. Here the CDR3 DNA reads TGCGCCAGCAGCCCTCTCAGGGGAGACGAAAAACTGTTTTTT.

The chain employs TRBV5-1 and TRBJ2-1; D perhaps matches TRBD2 (6 bases). V lost 3 bases and J lost 8, with 18 bases in between. Per the germline V gene, CDR1 is SGHRS and CDR2 is YFSETQ. CDR3 length: 15 residues. The CDR3, as DNA: TGCGCCAGCAGCTCCGGGACCCGTACGGGGGATGAGCAGTTCTTC. Its translation: CASSSGTRTGDEQFF.

The chain combines TRBV7-2 with TRBJ2-3, with 12 bases fitting TRBD2. The germline gives CDR1 SGHTA, CDR2 FQGNSA. The CDR3 loop spans 17 amino acids. V lost 4 bases, J lost 5 bases, and 10 bases stayed unmatched. This CDR3 is CASSSIPSGRERDTQYF. CDR3 DNA: TGTGCCAGCAGCTCTATTCCTAGCGGGAGGGAGAGAGATACGCAGTATTTT.

The chain recombines TRBV19 with TRBJ2-7; D possibly matches TRBD1 or TRBD2 (6 bases each). CDR3 length: 15 residues. The germline CDR1 and CDR2 sequences are LNHDA and SQIVND (reference sequence). The CDR3 DNA reads TGTGCGGCCCTGTGGAGGGGGGAGGTTAGCTACGAGCAGTACTTC. It is translated as CAALWRGEVSYEQYF. Drawing the rest from reference TRBV19 and TRBJ2-7, the complete variable domain is DGGITQSPKYLFRKEGQNVTLSCEQNLNHDAMYWYRQDPGQGLRLIYYSQIVNDFQKGDIAEGYSVSREKKESFPLTVTSAQKNPTAFYLCAALWRGEVSYEQYFGPGTRLTVT.

The chain recombines TRBV30 with TRBJ1-1; weak D call: TRBD1 (5 bases). Trimming removed 3 bases at V and 5 bases at J, with 10 bases between. This CDR3 has 12 residues. CDR1 is GTSNPN and CDR2 is SVGIG in the germline V gene (reference sequence). In nucleotides, the CDR3 is TGTGCCTGGAGCCAAAAGGGGACTGAAGCTTTCTTT. This sequence encodes CAWSQKGTEAFF.

This rearrangement joins TRBV5-5 to TRBJ2-1, with 7 bases aligning to TRBD2. V lost 4 bases, J lost 8 bases, and 9 bases stayed unmatched. Per the germline V gene, CDR1 is SGHKS and CDR2 is YYEKEE (reference sequence). The CDR3 spans 14 residues. The CDR3 region is CASSRNHRGDEQFF. CDR3 DNA: TGTGCCAGCAGCCGAAATCACCGGGGGGATGAGCAGTTCTTC.

This clone was counted between two and nine times. This rearrangement joins TRBV18 to TRBJ1-5; D uncertain. V was trimmed by 2 bases and J by 6 bases, leaving 11 bases between them. There are 14 residues in the CDR3. The V gene's germline CDR1 is KGHSH and CDR2 LQKENI. CDR3 in amino acids: CASSPGSEGQPQHF. The CDR3 region has the DNA TGTGCCAGCTCACCAGGGAGTGAAGGTCAGCCCCAGCATTTT.

V gene TRBV2 combines with J gene TRBJ2-3; D is undetermined. This CDR3 comprises 10 residues. V was shortened by 7 bases and J by 6 bases, with 5 bases between the two germline ends. The germline gives CDR1 SNHLY, CDR2 FYNNEI. For the CDR3, the DNA is TGTGCCAGCACCCAGGATACGCAGTATTTT. It codes for CASTQDTQYF.

J is TRBJ2-2 and V is TRBV7-2, with a possible D match to TRBD1 (6 bases). The germline V gene has CDR1 SGHTA and CDR2 FQGNSA. V lost 4 bases, J lost 7 bases, and 10 bases lay in between. The CDR3 contains 13 residues. CDR3 loop: CASSSQGFGELFF. CDR3 DNA sequence: TGTGCCAGCAGCTCTCAGGGGTTCGGGGAGCTGTTTTTT.

This clone was seen just once. The CDR3 loop is CASSAATGYSGNTIYF. CDR3 nucleotides: TGCGCCAGCAGCGCGGCGACAGGTTACTCTGGAAACACCATATATTTT. This chain links TRBV5-1 with TRBJ1-3; weak D call: TRBD1 (6 bases). The germline CDR1 and CDR2 sequences are SGHRS and YFSETQ. CDR3 length: 16 residues. The V and J ends lost 4 bases and 0 bases respectively, with 14 bases between them.

The V call is TRBV5-1, the J call TRBJ2-3; TRBD1 agrees at 9 bases. With V trimmed by 3 bases and J by 3 bases, 11 bases remained unmatched. In germline, CDR1 is SGHRS, CDR2 YFSETQ. CDR3 size: 17 residues. The CDR3 loop is CASSSGGTGTGTDTQYF. The CDR3 DNA reads TGCGCCAGCAGCTCTGGTGGGACAGGGACGGGGACAGATACGCAGTATTTT.

The V and J genes are TRBV30 and TRBJ1-1, with D unresolved. CDR3 length: 12 residues. V lost 5 bases to trimming and J lost 5 bases, with 12 bases between them. Germline CDR1 and CDR2: GTSNPN and SVGIG (reference sequence). CDR3 sequence reads: CAWEPMGTEAFF. The CDR3 coding sequence is TGTGCCTGGGAACCGATGGGGACTGAAGCTTTCTTT. Based on the CDR3 plus reference TRBV30 and TRBJ1-1, the full variable domain is SQTIHQWPATLVQPVGSPLSLECTVEGTSNPNLYWYRQAAGRGLQLLFYSVGIGQISSEVPQNLSASRPQDRQFILSSKKLLLSDSGFYLCAWEPMGTEAFFGQGTRLTVV.

The chain couples TRBV7-2 to TRBJ2-4; tentative D call: TRBD1 (6 bases). The CDR3 extends over 14 amino acids. The germline CDR1 and CDR2 sequences are SGHTA and FQGNSA. V dropped 7 bases and J dropped 9 bases, with 19 bases sitting between them. CDR3 nucleotide sequence: TGTGCCAGCACCCTCGAGTGGGGGCAGAGCATTCAGTACTTC. This translates into CASTLEWGQSIQYF.

The chain links TRBV5-4 to TRBJ2-1; the match to TRBD2 covers 7 bases. The germline V gene has CDR1 SGHNT and CDR2 YYREEE (reference sequence). The CDR3 contains 17 residues. Trimming cost V 0 bases and J 6 bases; bases outside gene matches: 12. DNA for the CDR3: TGTGCCAGCAGCTTGGGGCTCATAGCGGGTGCCTTCAATGAGCAGTTCTTC. This sequence encodes CASSLGLIAGAFNEQFF.